These 10 T cell receptor beta chains were sequenced from one sample in a study of CD8 T cells in acute hepatitis C reinfection. The sample's time point: at least 347 days after estimated infection, following spontaneous clearance. No in vitro expansion preceded sequencing of these hepatitis C virus-specific cells, which were studied ex vivo. Assay: immunoSEQ multiplex PCR; the TCRdb copy retains only in-frame clones and omits some. The profile shows around 1,100 clones, 60% of them singletons. Notes on the study in general: All groups preferentially used TRBV04 and TRBV06, which was not due to overrepresentation in the naive pool.

The starting material was HCV NS3-1073 tetramer-sorted CD8+ T cells from PBMCs, obtained at follow-up. Source of these receptors: a man aged 35-49 years who spontaneously cleared hepatitis C infection.

V and J are TRBV19 and TRBJ1-2; D is ambiguous. The CDR3 sequence is 16 residues long. CDR1 and CDR2 from the germline V gene are LNHDA and SQIVND (reference sequence). Deletions cut 7 bases from V and 5 bases from J, with 23 bases between. The CDR3 coding sequence is TGTGCCAGTAATCCTGTTTGGCGGGAGCTTGATTATGGCTACACCTTC. Translation gives CASNPVWRELDYGYTF.

The V call is TRBV28, the J call TRBJ1-1; D not resolved. The V gene lost 4 bases and the J gene lost 7 bases, with 16 bases spanning the gap. Germline assignment: CDR1 MDHEN and CDR2 SYDVKM. The CDR3 runs 14 residues. The CDR3 region has the DNA TGTGCCAGCAGTTCCGGGCAGCACGAGGATGAAGCTTTCTTT. It specifies CASSSGQHEDEAFF.

The chain carries TRBV4-2 and TRBJ2-7, with 8 bases that match TRBD2. This CDR3 region has 16 residues. Germline assignment: CDR1 LGHNA and CDR2 YNFKEQ. V lost 0 bases, J lost 2 bases, and 6 bases stayed unmatched. This chain's CDR3 is CASSQENSGAPYEQYF. In nucleotides, the CDR3 is TGTGCCAGCAGCCAAGAAAATAGCGGGGCTCCCTACGAGCAGTACTTC.

The chain uses TRBV13 and TRBJ1-1; the D gene is possibly TRBD1 (5 bases). The ends were cut back, 5 bases at V and 0 bases at J, with 19 bases in the middle. The CDR3 has 17 amino acids. The germline V gene has CDR1 PRHDT and CDR2 FYEKMQ (reference sequence). The CDR3 region has the DNA TGTGCCAGCAGCAGTTTAAGGGACGACTACATGAACACTGAAGCTTTCTTT. Translating it yields CASSSLRDDYMNTEAFF.

The chain combines TRBV19 with TRBJ2-7, with TRBD2 identical over 7 bases. V was clipped by 0 bases and J by 7 bases; unmatched bases: 9. This CDR3 has 15 amino acids. Per the germline V gene, CDR1 is LNHDA and CDR2 is SQIVND (reference sequence). The DNA for the CDR3 is TGTGCCAGTAGTATAGAAGCGGGGCCATGGGGTGAGCAGTACTTC. Translating it yields CASSIEAGPWGEQYF. Supplemented by reference TRBV19 and TRBJ2-7, the full variable domain reads DGGITQSPKYLFRKEGQNVTLSCEQNLNHDAMYWYRQDPGQGLRLIYYSQIVNDFQKGDIAEGYSVSREKKESFPLTVTSAQKNPTAFYLCASSIEAGPWGEQYFGPGTRLTVT.

For this clone: A read error may explain this, as a much larger clone is one base away. Other DNA variants within this sample encode the same CDR3. CDR3 residues: CASSQERGTEAFF. In nucleotides, the CDR3 is TGTGCCAGCAGCCAAGAAAGGGGCACTGAAGCTTTCTTT. This sequence joins TRBV4-2 and TRBJ1-1; maybe TRBD1 (5 bases). Per the germline V gene, CDR1 is LGHNA and CDR2 is YNFKEQ. This CDR3 region has 13 residues. Trimming took off 0 bases at V and 4 bases at J, with 6 bases between the two ends.

This chain links TRBV28 with TRBJ2-7; D gene unclear. The germline V gene has CDR1 MDHEN and CDR2 SYDVKM. This CDR3 is 17 amino acids long. The V end lost 2 bases, the J end lost 1 base, and 18 bases lay between the germline ends. The DNA of the CDR3 is TGTGCCAGCAGTTTAGGGCAGGAGTCACGAAGTTCCTACGAGCAGTACTTC. Translating gives CASSLGQESRSSYEQYF.

This clone was detected a few times. V usage is TRBV5-4 and J usage is TRBJ2-1; TRBD2 matches at 12 bases. V lost 4 bases to trimming and J lost 5 bases; unmatched junction nucleotides: 13. The germline V gene encodes CDR1 SGHNT and CDR2 YYREEE (reference sequence). The CDR3 spans 18 residues. The CDR3: CASSPIQILAGGDNEQFF. DNA for the CDR3: TGTGCCAGCAGCCCGATACAAATTCTAGCGGGAGGGGACAATGAGCAGTTCTTC. The variable domain in full, with the rest retrieved from reference TRBV5-4 and TRBJ2-1, is ETGVTQSPTHLIKTRGQQVTLRCSSQSGHNTVSWYQQALGQGPQFIFQYYREEENGRGNFPPRFSGLQFPNYSSELNVNALELDDSALYLCASSPIQILAGGDNEQFFGPGTRLTVL.

The rearrangement links TRBV4-1 to TRBJ1-1, with D possibly being TRBD1 (5 bases). Between the trimmed V and J ends, which lost 4 bases and 0 bases, there was a span of 18 bases. CDR3 length: 17 residues. Germline CDR1 and CDR2: MGHRA and YSYEKL. CDR3 in DNA: TGCGCCAGCAGCCCCCATGTGGGCAGGGAGTTGAACACTGAAGCTTTCTTT. Translating it yields CASSPHVGRELNTEAFF.

In its sample, this clone was seen a few times. The chain combines TRBV15 with TRBJ1-2; TRBD1 matches 7 bases. The length of the CDR3 is 16 residues. Germline V lookup: CDR1 LNHNV, CDR2 YYDKDF (reference sequence). Trimming cost V 6 bases and J 0 bases; bases outside gene matches: 10. The CDR3 here is CATSPTPGQSNYGYTF. The CDR3 DNA reads as TGTGCCACCAGTCCTACGCCGGGACAGTCTAACTATGGCTACACCTTC.